What follows are 25 T cell receptor beta chains derived from one specimen sequenced in a study of T cell responses to AZD1222 COVID-19 vaccine. Produced via immunoSEQ multiplex PCR; TCRdb's table is partial and in-frame only. The table has 100,000 to 150,000 clones, 89% seen once. Sequenced here: peripheral blood, sampled on day 0 of AZD1222 vaccination. Receptors were obtained from an adult in good health.

V gene TRBV9 combines with J gene TRBJ1-6; possible D gene TRBD1, 5 bases. There are 16 residues in the CDR3. Germline V lookup: CDR1 SGDLS, CDR2 YYNGEE. Trimming stripped 0 bases from V and 10 bases from J, with 17 bases between. The CDR3, as DNA: TGTGCCAGCAGCGTAGGGGCGCAGGGCGGTTACTCACCCCTCCACTTT. This translates into CASSVGAQGGYSPLHF.

Only one count was recorded for this clone. V and J are TRBV5-6 and TRBJ2-5; D is unresolved. Trimming left V 2 bases short and J 2 bases short, with 10 bases between. There are 14 residues in the CDR3. The germline V gene has CDR1 SGHDT and CDR2 YYEEEE. CDR3 loop: CASSFLGQQETQYF. Here the CDR3 DNA reads TGTGCCAGCAGCTTTTTAGGTCAGCAAGAGACCCAGTACTTC.

The rearrangement joins TRBV27 to TRBJ2-7, with 9 positions matching TRBD1. The CDR3 loop spans 14 amino acids. V shed 2 bases and J 6 bases; nucleotides not matched to a gene: 5. Looked up from germline, CDR1 is MNHEY and CDR2 is SMNVEV (reference sequence). As DNA, the CDR3 is TGTGCCAGCAGTTTACGGACAGGGGTTTCCGAGCAGTACTTC. It specifies CASSLRTGVSEQYF.

CDR3 coding DNA: TGTGCCAGCAGCGCACTGAGGGGGGACAGGGAAAAATACGAGCAGTACTTC. Translated, it gives CASSALRGDREKYEQYF. The chain couples TRBV2 to TRBJ2-7, with 9 bases that match TRBD1. Germline V gives CDR1 SNHLY, CDR2 FYNNEI. This CDR3 has 17 amino acids. V shed 6 bases, J shed 4 bases, and the junction held 16 bases outside the gene matches.

This rearrangement joins TRBV6-5 to TRBJ2-7; 8 positions match TRBD1. CDR3 size: 13 residues. Germline V lookup: CDR1 MNHEY, CDR2 SVGAGI. The trim removed 8 bases at V and 0 bases at J, leaving 3 bases unmatched. The CDR3 region is CASSDRASYEQYF. The CDR3 bases are TGTGCCAGCTCGGACAGGGCCTCCTACGAGCAGTACTTC.

V is TRBV3-1 (or the pseudogene TRBV3-2) and J is TRBJ1-1; D is undetermined. V was pared by 1 base and J by 5 bases, with 11 bases between. CDR3 length: 14 amino acids. Germline assignment: CDR1 LGHDT and CDR2 YNNKEL (reference sequence). CDR3 loop: CASSQGGPGTEAFF. The CDR3, as DNA: TGTGCCAGCAGCCAAGGAGGCCCGGGGACTGAAGCTTTCTTT.

This clone came up once. This rearrangement joins TRBV12-3 or TRBV12-4 to TRBJ2-1; the D is unclear. The V end lost 3 bases, the J end lost 6 bases, and 6 bases lay between the germline ends. This CDR3 has 12 amino acids. CDR3 in amino acids: CASSLSSNEQFF. CDR3 DNA: TGTGCCAGCAGTTTGAGCTCCAATGAGCAGTTCTTC.

As to this clone: The sample carries other DNA sequences with the same CDR3. The V call is TRBV7-2, the J call TRBJ1-4; D is unresolved. V was shortened by 6 bases and J by 7 bases, with 9 bases between the two germline ends. Germline loops: CDR1 SGHTA, CDR2 FQGNSA. The CDR3 contains 12 residues. This CDR3 is CASSYAGEKLFF. CDR3 nucleotide sequence: TGTGCCAGCAGTTACGCCGGTGAAAAACTGTTTTTT.

This sequence joins TRBV7-9 and TRBJ1-5, with no clear D. There are 16 residues in the CDR3. Germline CDR1 reads SEHNR; CDR2 reads FQNEAQ (reference sequence). V was cut by 0 bases and J by 6 bases, with 15 bases left in between. The CDR3 loop is CASSLATGGYFQPQHF. Written as DNA, the CDR3 is TGTGCCAGCAGCTTAGCGACTGGTGGGTATTTTCAGCCCCAGCATTTT.

The chain is built from TRBV7-2 and TRBJ1-4, with D possibly TRBD1 on 6 matching bases. CDR1 SGHTA and CDR2 FQGNSA come from the germline V gene. The CDR3 is 15 amino acids. Trimming removed 1 base at V and 10 bases at J, with 16 bases between. CDR3 residues: CASSLDWGQMGKLFF. The CDR3 DNA reads TGTGCCAGCAGCTTAGACTGGGGGCAGATGGGAAAACTGTTTTTT.

The chain employs TRBV5-8 and TRBJ1-1; D possibly corresponds to TRBD1 (6 bases). The V and J ends lost 0 bases and 8 bases respectively, with 14 bases between them. The CDR3 extends over 14 amino acids. Germline V gene lookup returns CDR1 SGHTS and CDR2 YDEGEE. As DNA, the CDR3 is TGTGCCAGCAGCTTGGATGCCTGGGGGGGCGAAGCTTTCTTT. This codes for CASSLDAWGGEAFF.

The CDR3 sequence is CASSPTGGYEQYF. The CDR3 DNA is TGTGCCAGCTCACCGACAGGGGGCTACGAGCAGTACTTC. The chain recombines TRBV18 with TRBJ2-7, with TRBD1 matching over 9 bases. V dropped 3 bases and J dropped 3; count of bases not matched to a gene: 0. Germline V gene sequence: CDR1 KGHSH, CDR2 LQKENI. CDR3 length equals 13 residues.

V and J are TRBV10-3 and TRBJ1-1; tentatively, D is TRBD1 (5 bases). V was trimmed by 3 bases and J by 10 bases, leaving 18 bases between them. Germline V gene data show CDR1 as ENHRY and CDR2 as SYGVKD. CDR3 length equals 14 residues. CDR3 in DNA: TGTGCCATCAGTGATCGTCGACTTTCGGGGACAGCTTTCTTT. This gives the protein CAISDRRLSGTAFF.

The rearrangement links TRBV7-2 to TRBJ2-6, with D uncertain. V lost 1 base and J lost 3, with 4 bases in between. CDR1 is SGHTA, CDR2 FQGNSA, per germline. The CDR3 spans 14 residues. The CDR3 bases are TGTGCCAGCAGCTTAGGGGGTGGGGCCAACGTCCTGACTTTC. This codes for CASSLGGGANVLTF.

The chain couples TRBV18 to TRBJ2-5; 7 nucleotides line up with TRBD2. V lost 0 bases and J lost 1; bases outside the gene matches: 2. Germline V gives CDR1 KGHSH, CDR2 LQKENI. The CDR3 spans 15 residues. CDR3 DNA sequence: TGTGCCAGCTCACCACCGAGACTAGCCCAAGAGACCCAGTACTTC. It translates to CASSPPRLAQETQYF.

There are a few counts of this clone. The J gene is TRBJ2-1, the V gene TRBV11-2; a weak D match, TRBD2 (5 bases). The V gene lost 5 bases and the J gene lost 2 bases, with 13 bases spanning the gap. CDR3 length: 15 amino acids. Germline V gene data show CDR1 as SGHAT and CDR2 as FQNNGV. The CDR3 bases are TGTGCCAGCAGCCAGTATGCCGGGGCCTACAATGAGCAGTTCTTC. Translation gives CASSQYAGAYNEQFF.

This chain links TRBV12-3 or TRBV12-4 with TRBJ1-2, with a weak D call TRBD1 (5 bases). This CDR3 is built from 13 residues. Trimming removed 1 base at V and 8 bases at J, with 11 bases between. This CDR3 reads CASSLGREGGYTF. CDR3 bases: TGTGCCAGCAGTTTAGGCAGGGAAGGGGGCTACACCTTC.

This chain uses TRBV10-3 with TRBJ1-2; the D is unclear. The CDR3 extends over 13 amino acids. V dropped 6 bases and J dropped 2 bases, with 10 bases sitting between them. Germline V gives CDR1 ENHRY, CDR2 SYGVKD. The CDR3 spells CAIRASSNYGYTF. CDR3 nucleotide sequence: TGTGCCATCAGGGCCAGCTCCAACTATGGCTACACCTTC.

V and J are TRBV18 and TRBJ2-2, with D unresolved. The CDR3 length is 14 residues. Trimming took 4 bases from V and 5 from J, leaving 11 bases between them. From germline, CDR1 is KGHSH and CDR2 LQKENI. CDR3 in amino acids: CASSQAGLTGELFF. Here the CDR3 DNA reads TGTGCCAGCTCACAGGCCGGGTTGACCGGGGAGCTGTTTTTT.

This clone showed up just a few times. This chain connects TRBV6-1 to TRBJ2-3; 7 bases map to TRBD2. Germline V gene data show CDR1 as MNHNS and CDR2 as SASEGT. The length of the CDR3 is 17 residues. V gave up 3 bases and J gave up 2 bases; unmatched junction bases: 11. This chain's CDR3 is CASSDPLAGVVTDTQYF. Written as DNA, the CDR3 is TGTGCCAGCAGTGATCCTCTCGCGGGGGTGGTCACAGATACGCAGTATTTT.

The genes are TRBV11-2 and TRBJ2-4; the D is unclear. CDR3 length: 15 residues. Germline values: CDR1 SGHAT, CDR2 FQNNGV. The V and J ends lost 1 base and 7 bases respectively, with 14 bases between them. CDR3 sequence reads: CASSLAHHRPNIQYF. The DNA for the CDR3 is TGTGCCAGCAGCTTAGCCCATCACAGACCGAACATTCAGTACTTC.

The rearrangement uses TRBV7-2 and TRBJ1-1, with D hard to call. V lost 2 bases and J 4 bases, leaving 17 bases between the germline ends. Germline CDR1 and CDR2: SGHTA and FQGNSA. This CDR3 is 16 amino acids long. CDR3 region: CASSLKPPVGSTEAFF. The CDR3, as DNA: TGTGCCAGCAGCTTAAAGCCCCCGGTGGGGTCCACTGAAGCTTTCTTT.

The chain joins TRBV20-1 to TRBJ1-1, with TRBD1 identical over 7 bases. The CDR3 is made up of 11 amino acids. CDR1 is DFQATT, CDR2 SNEGSKA, per germline (reference sequence). V shed 5 bases and J 11 bases; nucleotides not matched to a gene: 8. The DNA for the CDR3 is TGCAGTGCTCCCAGACAGGGAGAGGCTTTCTTT. Its translation: CSAPRQGEAFF.

V and J are TRBV7-9 and TRBJ2-1; the D is unclear. Trimming shortened V by 1 base and J by 7 bases, and 5 bases separated the two germline ends. This CDR3 comprises 12 residues. Germline values: CDR1 SEHNR, CDR2 FQNEAQ (reference sequence). The CDR3: CASSLEDNEQFF. Written as DNA, the CDR3 is TGTGCCAGCAGCTTAGAGGATAATGAGCAGTTCTTC.

This clone was recorded only once. J is TRBJ1-1 and V is TRBV12-3 or TRBV12-4; D unresolved. V lost 3 bases to trimming and J lost 0 bases, with 2 bases between them. The CDR3 loop spans 12 amino acids. The CDR3 loop reads CASSFMNTEAFF. For the CDR3, the DNA is TGTGCCAGCAGTTTTATGAACACTGAAGCTTTCTTT.